The present TCR beta chain was sequenced within a study of T cells in Graves' hyperthyroidism and ophthalmopathy. Overall study context: Peripheral blood was secured at the point of initial diagnosis, before any treatment. Study-wide points: From stable hyperthyroidism, ophthalmopathy was set apart by a 13 V-J model.

This clonotype turned up a few times. Its antigen remains unknown. TCR beta CDR3 sequences were amplified from RNA transcripts. HTBI primers were employed in a first-round RT-PCR of the TCR CDR3. TCRdb independently ran MiXCR on the multiplex PCR reads; one entry per CDR3 protein. Of around 520,000 distinct CDR3 sequences in the sample, around 24% were seen once. A Clinical Activity Score of at least 3, a NOSPECS grade of at least 4 and a duration under 3 months were recorded in the ophthalmopathy patients. Diagnoses were established using clinical symptoms, serum thyroxine and TRAb, thyroid ultrasound and orbital computed tomography. The source of this sequence is a woman aged 25 to 39 with Graves' ophthalmopathy. The specimen was blood.

The CDR3 reads CASSGRDRGQTQYF. CDR3 sequence (DNA): TGCGCCAGCAGCGGCCGGGACAGGGGGCAGACCCAGTACTTC. This rearrangement joins TRBV4-1 to TRBJ2-5; 12 bases are shared with TRBD1. The CDR3 runs 14 residues. CDR1 and CDR2 from the germline V gene are MGHRA and YSYEKL. V trimming: 5 bases; J trimming: 6 bases; junction bases outside the gene matches: 4.